The 15 T cell receptor beta chains in this list originate from one sample, sequenced in a study of T cells in Graves' hyperthyroidism and ophthalmopathy. Using RNA transcripts as the source, TCR beta CDR3 regions were amplified. First-round RT-PCR of the TCR CDR3 relied on the HTBI primer set. Each CDR3 protein is one row after TCRdb ran MiXCR on the multiplex PCR reads. The data contain some 510,000 distinct CDR3 sequences, under 25% of them singletons. Material: blood. The receptor source for this set is a man between 18 and 35 years old with Graves' hyperthyroidism.

The count of this clonotype is one. The V gene is TRBV12-3 or TRBV12-4, the J gene TRBJ1-1; D might be TRBD1 (5 bases). Trimming stripped 5 bases from V and 4 bases from J, with 14 bases between. This CDR3 contains 14 residues. The DNA for the CDR3 is TGTGCCAGCAGTCCAGGGAGAGGGGCCACTGAAGCTTTCTTT. This encodes CASSPGRGATEAFF.

This clonotype appeared a few times. The chain couples TRBV19 to TRBJ2-7, with D perhaps TRBD1 or TRBD2 (5 bases each). The CDR3 contains 16 residues. The germline CDR1 and CDR2 sequences are LNHDA and SQIVND (reference sequence). Trimming stripped 5 bases from V and 1 base from J, with 18 bases between. CDR3 bases: TGTGCCAGTAGTGTTCGGGACGGCTACCTATCCTACGAGCAGTACTTC. It is translated as CASSVRDGYLSYEQYF.

Of note for this clonotype: A much larger clonotype is one base distant, so this may be a read error. The rearrangement uses TRBV28 and TRBJ1-1; 8 nucleotides align to TRBD1. J gave up 5 bases and V 6 bases, and 11 bases lay outside the gene matches. Germline CDR1 is MDHEN and CDR2 is SYDVKM. The CDR3 spans 15 residues. CDR3 region: CASRQATGGRTEAFF. The CDR3 DNA reads TGTGCCAGCAGGCAGGCCACAGGGGGTCGGACTGAAGCTTTCTTT.

This clonotype showed up many times. The J gene is TRBJ1-1, the V gene TRBV29-1; a possible D gene is TRBD1 (6 bases). The CDR3 runs 14 residues. The germline V and J ends were trimmed by 4 bases and 2 bases, with 14 bases remaining between them. Germline CDR1 SQVTM, CDR2 ANQGSEA. In nucleotides, the CDR3 is TGCAGCGTTGGTTGGGGGGGCTTTAACACTGAAGCTTTCTTT. It encodes CSVGWGGFNTEAFF.

This clonotype was seen a handful of times. The V and J genes are TRBV11-2 and TRBJ1-2; D not resolved. This CDR3 has 13 amino acids. Germline CDR1 SGHAT, CDR2 FQNNGV. V shed 6 bases and J shed 4 bases, with 12 bases lying between them. CDR3 sequence reads: CASSSSSTYGYTF. For the CDR3, the DNA is TGTGCCAGCAGTTCGTCGTCCACCTATGGCTACACCTTC.

This clonotype was counted at least ten times. V and J are TRBV29-1 and TRBJ1-2; D uncertain. Trimming stripped 5 bases from V and 4 bases from J, with 14 bases between. This CDR3 contains 13 residues. Germline CDR1 reads SQVTM; CDR2 reads ANQGSEA. CDR3 nucleotides: TGCAGCGTTCTGGCCCCGGGGAGCTATGGCTACACCTTC. Translation gives CSVLAPGSYGYTF.

At least ten counts were recorded for this clonotype. The V gene is TRBV6-1, the J gene TRBJ2-7, with D unresolved. The CDR3 spans 14 residues. V lost 2 bases and J 4 bases, leaving 12 bases between the germline ends. Germline V gives CDR1 MNHNS, CDR2 SASEGT. The DNA of the CDR3 is TGTGCCAGCAGTGAACAACAAGGAGTGTACGAGCAGTACTTC. It translates to CASSEQQGVYEQYF.

This clonotype was detected many times. The chain links TRBV7-2 to TRBJ1-2; D gene unclear. CDR3 length: 13 amino acids. The germline V and J ends were trimmed by 5 bases and 2 bases, with 9 bases remaining between them. Germline values: CDR1 SGHTA, CDR2 FQGNSA. CDR3 amino acids: CASSLHLNYGYTF. For the CDR3, the DNA is TGTGCCAGCAGCCTCCATTTAAACTATGGCTACACCTTC.

This clonotype was found many times. V usage is TRBV28 and J usage is TRBJ2-5, with 10 bases fitting TRBD1. With V trimmed by 2 bases and J by 2 bases, 14 bases remained unmatched. CDR1 and CDR2 from the germline V gene are MDHEN and SYDVKM. The CDR3 extends over 19 amino acids. The CDR3 region is CASSLGWGGTGDLQETQYF. The CDR3 DNA sequence: TGTGCCAGCAGTTTAGGTTGGGGCGGGACAGGGGATTTACAAGAGACCCAGTACTTC. Supplemented by reference TRBV28 and TRBJ2-5, the full variable domain reads DVKVTQSSRYLVKRTGEKVFLECVQDMDHENMFWYRQDPGLGLRLIYFSYDVKMKEKGDIPEGYSVSREKKERFSLILESASTNQTSMYLCASSLGWGGTGDLQETQYFGPGTRLLVL.

This clonotype was recorded at least ten times. The chain has TRBV12-3 or TRBV12-4 and TRBJ2-6; D ambiguous. The CDR3 covers 13 residues. Between the trimmed V and J ends, which lost 6 bases and 2 bases, there was a span of 5 bases. The CDR3 DNA sequence: TGTGCCAGCAGAAGGACTGGGGCCAACGTCCTGACTTTC. This translates into CASRRTGANVLTF.

There are many counts of this clonotype. V and J are TRBV28 and TRBJ1-1, with a tentative D call TRBD1 (5 bases). Germline V CDR1 and CDR2: MDHEN, SYDVKM. The CDR3 has 14 amino acids. V was clipped by 4 bases and J by 5 bases, with 14 bases between them. The CDR3 bases are TGTGCCAGCAGTTATCAGGGCGGATTGACTGAAGCTTTCTTT. Translated: CASSYQGGLTEAFF.

This clonotype was counted at least ten times. This chain links TRBV19 with TRBJ1-2; D is ambiguous. From germline, CDR1 is LNHDA and CDR2 SQIVND (reference sequence). The CDR3 runs 13 residues. CDR3 region: CVSGWVSNYGYTF. The CDR3 DNA follows: TGTGTCTCAGGATGGGTCTCGAACTATGGCTACACCTTC.

The chain uses TRBV11-2 and TRBJ1-1; tentative D call: TRBD1 (6 bases). V was trimmed by 1 base and J by 2 bases, leaving 17 bases between them. The CDR3 has 17 amino acids. The germline V gene encodes CDR1 SGHAT and CDR2 FQNNGV. The CDR3, as DNA: TGTGCCAGCAGCTTAGGCAACAGGGAACCCCAAAACACTGAAGCTTTCTTT. Protein product: CASSLGNREPQNTEAFF.

Points on this clonotype: A read error may produce the germline difference seen at one junction end. V gene TRBV12-3 or TRBV12-4 combines with J gene TRBJ2-4, with TRBD1 identical over 7 bases. The length of the CDR3 is 15 residues. The CDR3 is CASSLYRGPKNIKYF. DNA of the CDR3: TGTGCCAGCAGTTTATACAGGGGTCCCAAAAACATTAAGTACTTC.

This clonotype is medium-sized in the sample. The chain recombines TRBV12-3 or TRBV12-4 with TRBJ2-2; 7 positions agree with TRBD1. The CDR3 covers 15 residues. V lost 11 bases and J lost 6; bases outside the gene matches: 15. CDR3 in DNA: TGTGCCTATGGGCCGCGACAGGGCGGATCCGGGGAGCTGTTTTTT. This translates into CAYGPRQGGSGELFF.